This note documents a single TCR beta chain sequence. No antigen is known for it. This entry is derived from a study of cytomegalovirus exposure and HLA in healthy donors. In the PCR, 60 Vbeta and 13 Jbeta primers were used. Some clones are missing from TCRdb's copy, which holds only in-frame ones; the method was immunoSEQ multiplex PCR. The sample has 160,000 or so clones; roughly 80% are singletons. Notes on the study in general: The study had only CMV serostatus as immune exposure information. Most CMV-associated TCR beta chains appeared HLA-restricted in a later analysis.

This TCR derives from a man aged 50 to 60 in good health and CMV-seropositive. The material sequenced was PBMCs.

The CDR3 is CASSPPPGNGYTF. CDR3 DNA: TGTGCCAGCAGTCCCCCCCCCGGGAACGGCTACACCTTC. The genes are TRBV6-6 and TRBJ1-2; D is unresolved. This CDR3 contains 13 residues. With 5 bases removed from V and 8 bases from J, the gap between germline ends came to 15 bases. Germline V gene sequence: CDR1 MNHNY, CDR2 SVGAGI (reference sequence).